The 15 T cell receptor beta chains given below trace back to one sample, sequenced in a study of human T cells and chemical hapten exposure. Via MiXCR, TCRdb re-called the RACE reads, giving one row per CDR3 protein. The data contain more than 95,000 distinct CDR3 sequences, about 12% of them singletons. Regarding time point: patch test 1, 2 weeks after DPC sensitization. Treatment: therapeutic diphenylcyclopropenone sensitization with weekly scalp DPC. The sequencing used whole blood, collected in connection with sensitization to the hapten diphenylcyclopropenone (DPC). Receptors were obtained from a woman aged 50 to 65 with alopecia areata. Some clones in this sample may be carry-over from other donors' samples.

This clonotype came up many times. The V call is TRBV25-1, the J call TRBJ2-2, with 11 bases identical to TRBD2. The J segment lost 6 bases and the V segment lost 1 base, leaving 7 bases of the junction unmatched. The length of the CDR3 is 17 residues. Germline CDR1 is MGHDK and CDR2 is SYGVNS. This chain's CDR3 is CASSEFIAGGPSGELFF. Here the CDR3 DNA reads TGTGCCAGCAGTGAATTTATAGCGGGAGGGCCTTCCGGGGAGCTGTTTTTT.

This clonotype came up many times. The V and J genes are TRBV6-2 or TRBV6-3 and TRBJ1-1; tentatively, D is TRBD1 (6 bases). Germline values: CDR1 MNHEY, CDR2 SVGEGT. Between the trimmed V and J ends, which lost 6 bases and 7 bases, there was a span of 12 bases. This CDR3 is built from 12 residues. This CDR3 reads CASSKTGFEAFF. In DNA, the CDR3 is TGTGCCAGCAGCAAGACAGGATTTGAAGCTTTCTTT.

There are many counts of this clonotype. The chain links TRBV6-5 to TRBJ2-3; D is undetermined. Germline CDR1 and CDR2: MNHEY and SVGAGI. This CDR3 has 14 amino acids. V was pared by 6 bases and J by 2 bases, with 12 bases between. CDR3 loop: CASSIRRSTDTQYF. The CDR3 DNA reads TGTGCCAGCAGCATTAGGAGATCCACAGATACGCAGTATTTT.

This clonotype was recorded a few times. The chain joins TRBV7-2 to TRBJ1-6; TRBD1 matches 7 bases. The CDR3 contains 16 residues. The germline V gene encodes CDR1 SGHTA and CDR2 FQGNSA. J lost 7 bases, V lost 10 bases, and 16 bases had no gene match. CDR3 residues: CATRFGSDRNNSPLHF. The DNA for the CDR3 is TGTGCCACCAGATTTGGCTCGGACAGGAACAATTCACCCCTCCACTTT.

This clonotype was counted only a few times. The chain couples TRBV18 to TRBJ1-1; D remains unclear. The V end was cut by 3 bases, the J end by 12 bases, with 14 bases between. From germline, CDR1 is KGHSH and CDR2 LQKENI. This CDR3 comprises 12 residues. The CDR3 DNA reads TGTGCCAGCTCACCGCCGGACCAAGGTTCTTTCTTT. Protein product: CASSPPDQGSFF. The full variable domain, completed using reference TRBV18 and TRBJ1-1, is NAGVMQNPRHLVRRRGQEARLRCSPMKGHSHVYWYRQLPEEGLKFMVYLQKENIIDESGMPKERFSAEFPKEGPSILRIQQVVRGDSAAYFCASSPPDQGSFFGQGTRLTVV.

This sequence joins TRBV28 and TRBJ2-1, with 7 bases identical to TRBD2. V dropped 2 bases and J dropped 9; count of bases not matched to a gene: 4. In germline, CDR1 is MDHEN, CDR2 SYDVKM. This CDR3 region has 13 residues. The CDR3 loop reads CASSLSPSGEQFF. CDR3 in DNA: TGTGCCAGCAGTTTAAGTCCTAGCGGTGAGCAGTTCTTC.

The rearrangement uses TRBV5-4 and TRBJ2-6, with a possible D match to TRBD1 (5 bases). The CDR3 extends over 15 amino acids. CDR1 and CDR2 (germline): SGHNT, YYREEE (reference sequence). Between the trimmed V and J ends, which lost 2 bases and 1 base, there was a span of 7 bases. The DNA for the CDR3 is TGTGCCAGCAGCTTCAGGGTTTCTGGGGCCAACGTCCTGACTTTC. Translation: CASSFRVSGANVLTF. Full variable domain (missing parts from reference TRBV5-4 and TRBJ2-6): ETGVTQSPTHLIKTRGQQVTLRCSSQSGHNTVSWYQQALGQGPQFIFQYYREEENGRGNFPPRFSGLQFPNYSSELNVNALELDDSALYLCASSFRVSGANVLTFGAGSRLTVL.

This clonotype was found many times. CDR3 nucleotides: TGTGCCAGCAGCTCTTACAGGGACCGAACCTATGGCTACACCTTC. This codes for CASSSYRDRTYGYTF. The genes are TRBV7-8 and TRBJ1-2, with a weak D call TRBD1 (6 bases). V lost 4 bases and J lost 4, with 16 bases in between. Germline V lookup: CDR1 SGHVS, CDR2 FQNEAQ. The CDR3 runs to 15 residues. The whole variable domain, remainder taken from reference TRBV7-8 and TRBJ1-2, is GAGVSQSPRYKVAKRGQDVALRCDPISGHVSLFWYQQALGQGPEFLTYFQNEAQLDKSGLPSDRFFAERPEGSVSTLKIQRTQQEDSAVYLCASSSYRDRTYGYTFGSGTRLTVV.

In its sample, this clonotype was seen many times. V usage is TRBV4-1 and J usage is TRBJ2-5; possible D gene TRBD1, 6 bases. This CDR3 has 15 amino acids. With 3 bases removed from V and 5 bases from J, the gap between germline ends came to 16 bases. In germline, CDR1 is MGHRA, CDR2 YSYEKL. DNA of the CDR3: TGCGCCAGCAGCCATATCCGACAGGTTGACGAGACCCAGTACTTC. It codes for CASSHIRQVDETQYF.

This clonotype was seen more than once but under ten times. V and J are TRBV27 and TRBJ2-7; D might be TRBD1 (6 bases). The CDR3 sequence is 13 residues long. The germline V and J ends were trimmed by 5 bases and 4 bases, with 12 bases remaining between them. CDR1 and CDR2 (germline): MNHEY, SMNVEV (reference sequence). The CDR3 DNA reads as TGTGCCAGCAGTCTAGAGAGGGGGTACGAGCAGTACTTC. Amino acid sequence: CASSLERGYEQYF.

This clonotype has a handful of counts. The V and J genes are TRBV6-1 and TRBJ1-1; D not certain. This CDR3 is built from 14 residues. Per germline, CDR1 MNHNS and CDR2 SASEGT. Trimming shortened V by 6 bases and J by 2 bases, and 13 bases separated the two germline ends. The CDR3 loop reads CASSVRRINTEAFF. DNA for the CDR3: TGTGCCAGCAGCGTGAGACGGATCAACACTGAAGCTTTCTTT.

The V gene is TRBV6-2 or TRBV6-3, the J gene TRBJ2-7; 7 nucleotides agree with TRBD2. Germline CDR1 MNHEY, CDR2 SVGEGT. Losses at the gene ends were 7 bases for V and 9 bases for J; bases not matched to a gene: 6. The CDR3 runs 11 residues. The chain's CDR3 is CASTHAGVQYF. The CDR3 coding sequence is TGTGCCAGCACTCACGCGGGGGTGCAGTACTTC.

In its sample, this clonotype was seen many times. The chain joins TRBV28 to TRBJ1-2; D call uncertain. Trimming cost V 3 bases and J 3 bases, with 5 bases left between them. The length of the CDR3 is 12 residues. Per germline, CDR1 MDHEN and CDR2 SYDVKM. This CDR3 is CASSLGDYGYTF. The CDR3 bases are TGTGCCAGCAGTTTGGGCGACTATGGCTACACCTTC.

V usage is TRBV28 and J usage is TRBJ2-7, with 9 positions matching TRBD2. CDR1 is MDHEN, CDR2 SYDVKM, per germline. V lost 6 bases and J lost 4; bases outside the gene matches: 10. This CDR3 spans 15 amino acids. Written as DNA, the CDR3 is TGTGCCAGCAGACTTAGCGGGAGCGTCTGGTACGAGCAGTACTTC. This codes for CASRLSGSVWYEQYF. Filled out from reference TRBV28 and TRBJ2-7, the complete variable domain reads DVKVTQSSRYLVKRTGEKVFLECVQDMDHENMFWYRQDPGLGLRLIYFSYDVKMKEKGDIPEGYSVSREKKERFSLILESASTNQTSMYLCASRLSGSVWYEQYFGPGTRLTVT.

In the case of this clonotype: The junction departs from germline at one end; a sequencing error may be responsible. CDR3 bases: TGCGCCAGCAGGTTGGAGAGCTCTACGCAGTATTTT. It specifies CASRLESSTQYF. V and J are TRBV5-1 and TRBJ2-3; D is unresolved. This CDR3 contains 12 residues. CDR1 and CDR2 from the germline V gene are SGHRS and YFSETQ.